This entry lists 9 T cell receptor beta chains sequenced from one sample in a study of T cell responses to AZD1222 COVID-19 vaccine listed by TCRdb under 2021. Read against the paper, the sample's time point label means: about 28 days (+/-7) after the second vaccine dose. The method was the immunoSEQ multiplex PCR assay. TCRdb provides this immuneACCESS table in a form limited to in-frame rearrangements. Some clones are lacking; in checked studies, under half of them reflect an unresolved V gene, and why the rest are absent is not known. The sample includes roughly 200,000 clones, with about 89% observed a single time. In total, the top ten clones hold 1.5% to 2% of the sample. This material consisted of peripheral blood, taken 28 days after the second AZD1222 dose. The receptor source for this set is an adult who received the AZD1222 COVID-19 vaccine.

The V and J genes are TRBV18 and TRBJ1-1; no definite D call. The CDR3 loop spans 13 amino acids. In germline, CDR1 is KGHSH, CDR2 LQKENI. V was pared by 1 base and J by 1 base, with 4 bases between. CDR3 residues: CASSPLENTEAFF. CDR3 sequence (DNA): TGTGCCAGCTCACCACTTGAGAACACTGAAGCTTTCTTT.

The rearrangement uses TRBV19 and TRBJ2-7; a weak D match, TRBD1 (6 bases). With 5 bases removed from V and 4 bases from J, the gap between germline ends came to 9 bases. CDR1 is LNHDA and CDR2 is SQIVND in the germline V gene (reference sequence). The CDR3 consists of 12 residues. CDR3 in DNA: TGTGCCAGTAGTGCCCAGGGGTACGAGCAGTACTTC. It encodes CASSAQGYEQYF.

V and J are TRBV29-1 and TRBJ1-5; TRBD1 might be the D (5 bases). The length of the CDR3 is 12 residues. Looked up from germline, CDR1 is SQVTM and CDR2 is ANQGSEA. The ends were cut back, 6 bases at V and 4 bases at J, with 10 bases in the middle. CDR3 in amino acids: CSVGDGNQPQHF. DNA for the CDR3: TGCAGCGTCGGGGACGGTAATCAGCCCCAGCATTTT.

CDR3 loop: CASSPPARVGNTEAFF. CDR3 DNA: TGTGCCAGCAGCCCCCCGGCGAGGGTAGGGAACACTGAAGCTTTCTTT. This chain joins TRBV6-2 or TRBV6-3 and TRBJ1-1; no clear D gene. Trimming took 6 bases from V and 1 from J, leaving 18 bases between them. This CDR3 has 16 residues. Germline CDR1 reads MNHEY; CDR2 reads SVGEGT.

The chain links TRBV18 to TRBJ1-3, with no clear D. V lost 5 bases to trimming and J lost 2 bases, with 25 bases between them. Looked up from germline, CDR1 is KGHSH and CDR2 is LQKENI. The CDR3 is 19 amino acids. The CDR3 DNA follows: TGTGCCAGCTCATCAGACACGGGAAGGATGAGGGCTCCTGGAAACACCATATATTTT. It yields the protein CASSSDTGRMRAPGNTIYF. The entire variable domain, with the rest obtained from reference TRBV18 and TRBJ1-3, is as follows: NAGVMQNPRHLVRRRGQEARLRCSPMKGHSHVYWYRQLPEEGLKFMVYLQKENIIDESGMPKERFSAEFPKEGPSILRIQQVVRGDSAAYFCASSSDTGRMRAPGNTIYFGEGSWLTVV.

The chain uses TRBV7-2 and TRBJ1-1; unclear D gene. V was pared by 5 bases and J by 1 base, with 8 bases between. CDR1 SGHTA and CDR2 FQGNSA come from the germline V gene. The CDR3 runs to 13 residues. As DNA, the CDR3 is TGTGCCAGCAGCCCCAAGGGGAACACTGAAGCTTTCTTT. It is translated as CASSPKGNTEAFF.

The V call is TRBV5-1, the J call TRBJ2-3; 10 bases are shared with TRBD1. The CDR3 spans 16 residues. Germline assignment: CDR1 SGHRS and CDR2 YFSETQ. With V trimmed by 0 bases and J by 1 base, 2 bases remained unmatched. DNA for the CDR3: TGCGCCAGCAGCTTGGGTGGACAGGGGGGCACAGATACGCAGTATTTT. Translation gives CASSLGGQGGTDTQYF. Complete variable domain (other parts from reference TRBV5-1 and TRBJ2-3): KAGVTQTPRYLIKTRGQQVTLSCSPISGHRSVSWYQQTPGQGLQFLFEYFSETQRNKGNFPGRFSGRQFSNSRSEMNVSTLELGDSALYLCASSLGGQGGTDTQYFGPGTRLTVL.

This chain joins TRBV12-3 or TRBV12-4 and TRBJ1-1, with a tentative D call TRBD1 (6 bases). Trimming stripped 4 bases from V and 5 bases from J, with 11 bases between. This CDR3 has 13 amino acids. As DNA, the CDR3 is TGTGCCAGCAGTTCGGGGGCGCGGACTGAAGCTTTCTTT. The encoded protein is CASSSGARTEAFF.

The V and J genes are TRBV5-6 and TRBJ2-2, with 12 bases that match TRBD2. This CDR3 is 18 amino acids long. Trimming at V came to 0 bases and at J to 4 bases, leaving 7 bases not matched to a gene. Germline CDR1 SGHDT, CDR2 YYEEEE. DNA for the CDR3: TGTGCCAGCAGCTTGGCCAACCTAGCGGGAGGGGTCACCGGGGAGCTGTTTTTT. Its translation: CASSLANLAGGVTGELFF.